This TCR beta chain was sequenced during a study of blood T cells in healthy people across ages. Germline V gene sequence: CDR1 KGHSH, CDR2 LQKENI. CDR3 length equals 13 residues. Alongside a J-beta primer mix, a sample-barcoded 5' primer served in a second PCR lasting about 6 to 12 cycles. TCRdb independently ran MiXCR on the 5' RACE reads; one entry per CDR3 protein. The sample has 700,000 to 900,000 distinct CDR3 sequences; more than 25% are singletons. Collection of 9.5 to 10 milliliters of peripheral blood was performed for each donor. The extraction recovered at least 5.5 micrograms of total RNA per sample. These data were also reused for a study on T cells of mothers and their children. From that report: Related mother-child pairs showed slightly, non-significantly higher overlap than unrelated pairs.

V usage is TRBV18 and J usage is TRBJ2-5; D call uncertain. The J call may be faulty, since TRBJ2-1 better matches the DNA end. The sequence was obtained from a boy aged 5 to 17 in good health. Material: blood. For the CDR3, the DNA is TGTGCCAGCTCACCTCAAGAAGACAATGAGCAGTTCTTC. Residues: CASSPQEDNEQFF.